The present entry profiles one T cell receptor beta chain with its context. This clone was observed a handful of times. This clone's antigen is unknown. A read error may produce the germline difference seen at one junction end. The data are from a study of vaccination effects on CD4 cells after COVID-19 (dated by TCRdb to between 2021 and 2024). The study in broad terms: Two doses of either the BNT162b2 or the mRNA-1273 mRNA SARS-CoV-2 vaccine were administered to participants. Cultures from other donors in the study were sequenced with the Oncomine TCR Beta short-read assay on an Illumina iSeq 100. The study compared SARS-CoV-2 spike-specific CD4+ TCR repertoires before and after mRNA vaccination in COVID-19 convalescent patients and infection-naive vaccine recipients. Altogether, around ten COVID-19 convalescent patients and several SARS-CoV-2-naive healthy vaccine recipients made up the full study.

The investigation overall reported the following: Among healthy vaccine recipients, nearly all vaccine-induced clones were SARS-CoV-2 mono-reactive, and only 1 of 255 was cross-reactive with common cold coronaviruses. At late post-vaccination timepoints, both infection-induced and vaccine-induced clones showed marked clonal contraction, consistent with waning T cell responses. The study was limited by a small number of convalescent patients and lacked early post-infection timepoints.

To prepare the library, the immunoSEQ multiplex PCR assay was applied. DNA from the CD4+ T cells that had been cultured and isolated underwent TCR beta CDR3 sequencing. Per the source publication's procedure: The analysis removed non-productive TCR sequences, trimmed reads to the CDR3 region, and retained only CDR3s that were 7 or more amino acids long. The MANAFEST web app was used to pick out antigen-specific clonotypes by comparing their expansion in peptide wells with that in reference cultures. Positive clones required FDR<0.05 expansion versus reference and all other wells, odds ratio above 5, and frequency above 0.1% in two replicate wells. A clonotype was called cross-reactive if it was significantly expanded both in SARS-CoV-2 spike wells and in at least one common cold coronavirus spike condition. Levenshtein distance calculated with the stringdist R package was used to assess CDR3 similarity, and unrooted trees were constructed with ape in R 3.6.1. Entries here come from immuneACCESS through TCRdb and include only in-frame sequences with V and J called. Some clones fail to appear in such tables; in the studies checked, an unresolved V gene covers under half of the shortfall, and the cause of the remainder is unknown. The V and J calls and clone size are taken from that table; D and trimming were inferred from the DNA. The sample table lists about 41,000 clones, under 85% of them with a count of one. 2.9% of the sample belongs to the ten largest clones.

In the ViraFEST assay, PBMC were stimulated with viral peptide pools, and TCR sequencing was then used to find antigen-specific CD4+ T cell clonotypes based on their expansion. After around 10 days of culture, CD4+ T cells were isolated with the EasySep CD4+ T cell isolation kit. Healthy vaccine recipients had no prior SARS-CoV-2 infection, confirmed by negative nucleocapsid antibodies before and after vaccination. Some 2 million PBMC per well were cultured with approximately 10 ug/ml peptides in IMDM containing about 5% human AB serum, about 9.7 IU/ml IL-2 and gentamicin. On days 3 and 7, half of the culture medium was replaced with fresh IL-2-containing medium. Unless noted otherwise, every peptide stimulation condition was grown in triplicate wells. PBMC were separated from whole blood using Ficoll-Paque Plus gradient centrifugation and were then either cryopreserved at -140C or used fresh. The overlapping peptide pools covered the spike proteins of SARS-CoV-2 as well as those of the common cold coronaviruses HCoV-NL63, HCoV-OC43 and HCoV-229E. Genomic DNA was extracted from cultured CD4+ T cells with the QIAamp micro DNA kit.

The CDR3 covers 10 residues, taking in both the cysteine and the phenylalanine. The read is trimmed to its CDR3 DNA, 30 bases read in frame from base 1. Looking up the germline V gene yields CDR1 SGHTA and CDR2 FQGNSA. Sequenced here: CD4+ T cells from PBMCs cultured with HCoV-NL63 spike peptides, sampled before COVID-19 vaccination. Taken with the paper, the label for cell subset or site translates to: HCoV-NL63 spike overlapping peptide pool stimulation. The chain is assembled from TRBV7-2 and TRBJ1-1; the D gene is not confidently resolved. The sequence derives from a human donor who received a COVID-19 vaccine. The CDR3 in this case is CASSVEVAAF. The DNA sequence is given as TGTGCCAGCAGCGTTGAAGTAGCAGCCTTT.